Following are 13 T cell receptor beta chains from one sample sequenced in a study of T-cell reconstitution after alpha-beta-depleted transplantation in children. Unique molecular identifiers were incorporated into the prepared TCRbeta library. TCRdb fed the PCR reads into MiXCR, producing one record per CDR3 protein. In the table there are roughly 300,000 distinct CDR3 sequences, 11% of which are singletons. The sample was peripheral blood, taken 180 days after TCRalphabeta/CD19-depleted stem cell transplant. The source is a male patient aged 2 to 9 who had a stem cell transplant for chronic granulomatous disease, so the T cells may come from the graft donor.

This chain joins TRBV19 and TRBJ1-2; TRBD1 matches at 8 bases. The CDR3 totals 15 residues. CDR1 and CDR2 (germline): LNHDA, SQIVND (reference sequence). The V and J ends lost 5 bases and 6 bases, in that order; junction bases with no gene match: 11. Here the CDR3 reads CASSLFGTGYHGYTF. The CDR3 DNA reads TGTGCCAGTAGTTTGTTCGGGACAGGCTACCATGGCTACACCTTC.

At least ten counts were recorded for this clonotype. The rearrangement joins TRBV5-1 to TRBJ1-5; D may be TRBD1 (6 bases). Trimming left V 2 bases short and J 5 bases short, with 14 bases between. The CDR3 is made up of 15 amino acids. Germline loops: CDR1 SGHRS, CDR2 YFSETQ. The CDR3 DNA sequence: TGCGCCAGCAGCTTACAGGGTTTGTTGCATCAGCCCCAGCATTTT. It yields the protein CASSLQGLLHQPQHF.

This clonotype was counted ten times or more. CDR3 bases: TGTGCCAGCAGTTTAACAAGATTGGGACAGGGGGCTCCCTCAGACACTGAAGCTTTCTTT. It specifies CASSLTRLGQGAPSDTEAFF. The chain is built from TRBV27 and TRBJ1-1; 12 bases align to TRBD1. Germline-derived CDR1 and CDR2 are MNHEY and SMNVEV (reference sequence). J gave up 3 bases and V 2 bases, and 16 bases lay outside the gene matches. This CDR3 contains 20 residues.

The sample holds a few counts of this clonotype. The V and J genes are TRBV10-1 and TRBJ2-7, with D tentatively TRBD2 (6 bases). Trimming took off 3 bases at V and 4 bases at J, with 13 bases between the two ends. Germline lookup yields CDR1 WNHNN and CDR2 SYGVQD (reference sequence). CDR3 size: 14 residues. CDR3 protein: CASSETGVGYEQYF. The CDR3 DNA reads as TGCGCCAGCAGTGAAACGGGAGTGGGGTACGAGCAGTACTTC.

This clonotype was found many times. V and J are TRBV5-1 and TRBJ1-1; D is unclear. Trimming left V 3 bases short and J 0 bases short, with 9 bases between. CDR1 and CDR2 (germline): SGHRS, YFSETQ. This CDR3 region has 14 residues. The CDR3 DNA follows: TGCGCCAGCAGCTCATCCAACATGAACACTGAAGCTTTCTTT. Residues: CASSSSNMNTEAFF.

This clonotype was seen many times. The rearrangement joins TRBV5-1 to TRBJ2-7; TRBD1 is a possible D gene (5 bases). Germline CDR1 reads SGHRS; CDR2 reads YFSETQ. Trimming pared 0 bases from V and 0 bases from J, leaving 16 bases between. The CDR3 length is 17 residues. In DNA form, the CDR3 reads TGCGCCAGCAGCTTGGCCAAGACGTCAGGGTCCTCCTACGAGCAGTACTTC. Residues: CASSLAKTSGSSYEQYF.

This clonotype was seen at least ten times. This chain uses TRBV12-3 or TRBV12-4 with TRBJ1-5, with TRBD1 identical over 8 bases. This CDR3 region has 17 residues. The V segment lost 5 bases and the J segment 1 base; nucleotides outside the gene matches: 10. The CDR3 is CASSIRTGKASNQPQHF. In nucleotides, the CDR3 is TGTGCCAGCAGTATACGGACAGGGAAGGCAAGCAATCAGCCCCAGCATTTT.

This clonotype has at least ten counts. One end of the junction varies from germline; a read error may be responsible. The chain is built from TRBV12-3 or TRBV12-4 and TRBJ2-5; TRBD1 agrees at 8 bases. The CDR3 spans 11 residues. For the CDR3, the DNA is TGTGCCAGCAGCTACCGGGACAGGTACAACTTC. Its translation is CASSYRDRYNF.

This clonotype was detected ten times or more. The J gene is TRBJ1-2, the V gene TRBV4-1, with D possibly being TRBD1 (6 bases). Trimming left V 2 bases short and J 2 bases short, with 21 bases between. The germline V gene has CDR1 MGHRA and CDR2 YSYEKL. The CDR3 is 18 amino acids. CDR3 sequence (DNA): TGCGCCAGCAGCCAACCAAGAATTGGCCGGGACAAGAACTATGGCTACACCTTC. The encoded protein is CASSQPRIGRDKNYGYTF.

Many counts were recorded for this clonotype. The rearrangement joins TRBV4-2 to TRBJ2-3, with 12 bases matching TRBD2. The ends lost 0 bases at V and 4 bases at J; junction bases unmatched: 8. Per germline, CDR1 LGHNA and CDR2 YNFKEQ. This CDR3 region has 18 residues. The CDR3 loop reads CASSQELAGGPVADTQYF. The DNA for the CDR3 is TGTGCCAGCAGCCAAGAGCTAGCGGGAGGGCCGGTGGCAGATACGCAGTATTTT.

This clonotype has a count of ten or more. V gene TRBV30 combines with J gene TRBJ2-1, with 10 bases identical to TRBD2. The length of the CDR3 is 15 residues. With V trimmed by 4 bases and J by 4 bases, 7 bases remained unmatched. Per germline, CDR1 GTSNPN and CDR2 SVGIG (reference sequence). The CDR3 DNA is TGTGCCTGGAAGGGAGCGGGAGGGACATACAATGAGCAGTTCTTC. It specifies CAWKGAGGTYNEQFF. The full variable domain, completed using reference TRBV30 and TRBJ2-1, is SQTIHQWPATLVQPVGSPLSLECTVEGTSNPNLYWYRQAAGRGLQLLFYSVGIGQISSEVPQNLSASRPQDRQFILSSKKLLLSDSGFYLCAWKGAGGTYNEQFFGPGTRLTVL.

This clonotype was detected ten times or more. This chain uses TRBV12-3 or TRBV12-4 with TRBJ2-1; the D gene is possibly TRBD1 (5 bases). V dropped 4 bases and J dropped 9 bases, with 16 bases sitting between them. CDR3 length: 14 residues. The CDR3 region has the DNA TGTGCCAGCAGTTCTCAGGGTCCTCTGGGTGAGCAGTTCTTC. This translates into CASSSQGPLGEQFF.

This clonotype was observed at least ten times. This CDR3 is CASSSGTGVIGYTF. The CDR3 DNA reads as TGTGCCAGCAGCTCCGGGACAGGGGTAATTGGCTACACCTTC. The V gene is TRBV5-6, the J gene TRBJ1-2; the match to TRBD1 covers 10 bases. CDR1 and CDR2 (germline): SGHDT, YYEEEE. The V and J ends lost 3 bases and 7 bases, in that order; junction bases with no gene match: 6. This CDR3 has 14 amino acids. Full variable domain (rest looked up from reference TRBV5-6 and TRBJ1-2): DAGVTQSPTHLIKTRGQQVTLRCSPKSGHDTVSWYQQALGQGPQFIFQYYEEEERQRGNFPDRFSGHQFPNYSSELNVNALLLGDSALYLCASSSGTGVIGYTFGSGTRLTVV.